Each of the 18 T cell receptor beta chains below was sequenced from the same sample in a study of shared clonotypes between healthy human individuals. Assay used: immunoSEQ multiplex PCR; TCRdb lists only in-frame clones, some missing. The sample has approximately 840,000 clones; 95% to 97% are singletons. In the naive CD8 group, cells lacked CD45RO and were positively selected for CCR7, so terminally differentiated effector memory CD45RA+ cells were left out. The source material was naive CD8+ T cells sorted from blood. The origin of the receptors is a man aged 30 to 39 in good health.

The chain has TRBV6-1 and TRBJ2-7; D possibly uses TRBD1 or TRBD2 (7 bases each). Germline V gene lookup returns CDR1 MNHNS and CDR2 SASEGT. V was cut by 7 bases and J by 2 bases, with 18 bases left in between. This CDR3 contains 15 residues. This CDR3 reads CASTQSGTATYEQYF. The DNA of the CDR3 is TGTGCCAGCACCCAAAGCGGGACAGCAACCTACGAGCAGTACTTC.

The chain uses TRBV9 and TRBJ2-6, with D possibly matching TRBD1 (5 bases). V lost 0 bases and J lost 2, with 24 bases in between. CDR1 is SGDLS and CDR2 is YYNGEE in the germline V gene. This CDR3 has 21 residues. The CDR3 bases are TGTGCCAGCAGCGTAGTGAAAGACAGAACCTCTGGGAATCCTGGGGCCAACGTCCTGACTTTC. Protein product: CASSVVKDRTSGNPGANVLTF.

The chain couples TRBV30 to TRBJ1-5, with D possibly matching TRBD1 (5 bases). The CDR3 covers 13 residues. The germline CDR1 and CDR2 sequences are GTSNPN and SVGIG (reference sequence). The ends were cut back, 7 bases at V and 5 bases at J, with 15 bases in the middle. CDR3 nucleotides: TGTGCCTCCCGGGACGGAACCGATCAGCCCCAGCATTTT. This encodes CASRDGTDQPQHF.

V gene TRBV29-1 combines with J gene TRBJ1-1; 7 nucleotides agree with TRBD1. The CDR3 consists of 16 residues. Germline CDR1 is SQVTM and CDR2 is ANQGSEA. With 0 bases clipped from V and 1 base from J, the junction kept 8 bases outside the gene matches. The CDR3 loop reads CSVEDHSTGSNTEAFF. The CDR3 DNA follows: TGCAGCGTTGAAGATCACTCGACAGGGTCGAACACTGAAGCTTTCTTT.

This chain uses TRBV7-8 with TRBJ2-5; 11 bases align to TRBD1. V dropped 5 bases and J dropped 3; count of bases not matched to a gene: 11. Looked up from germline, CDR1 is SGHVS and CDR2 is FQNEAQ. This CDR3 comprises 17 residues. CDR3 residues: CASSTIRTGGAEETQYF. The CDR3 bases are TGTGCCAGCAGCACAATACGGACAGGGGGCGCAGAAGAGACCCAGTACTTC.

CDR3 region: CASSLLDFYYGYTF. The CDR3 DNA reads as TGTGCCAGCAGCTTATTGGATTTCTACTATGGCTACACCTTC. This sequence joins TRBV7-9 and TRBJ1-2; no clear D. The CDR3 length is 14 residues. The germline V gene encodes CDR1 SEHNR and CDR2 FQNEAQ (reference sequence). The ends were cut back, 2 bases at V and 3 bases at J, with 10 bases in the middle.

This chain links TRBV6-5 with TRBJ1-1; 9 nucleotides match TRBD1. The CDR3 extends over 13 amino acids. V was pared by 8 bases and J by 4 bases, with 5 bases of the junction left unmatched. CDR1 is MNHEY, CDR2 SVGAGI, per germline. CDR3 sequence reads: CASLLQGATEAFF. The CDR3, as DNA: TGTGCCAGCCTACTACAGGGGGCCACTGAAGCTTTCTTT.

This chain connects TRBV27 to TRBJ1-4; possibly TRBD1 for D (5 bases). Germline V CDR1 and CDR2: MNHEY, SMNVEV (reference sequence). The V and J ends lost 4 bases and 3 bases respectively, with 9 bases between them. The CDR3 runs to 14 residues. Here the CDR3 reads CASSSGVSNEKLFF. CDR3 DNA: TGTGCCAGCAGTTCGGGGGTATCTAATGAAAAACTGTTTTTT.

The chain is built from TRBV5-1 and TRBJ1-2, with 10 nucleotides matching TRBD1. The CDR3 is 18 amino acids. Germline CDR1 is SGHRS and CDR2 is YFSETQ. V was clipped by 3 bases and J by 3 bases; unmatched bases: 14. The CDR3 DNA follows: TGCGCCAGCAGCTGGGGGTCCCCCGGGACAGGGGCTGACTATGGCTACACCTTC. It yields the protein CASSWGSPGTGADYGYTF.

The CDR3 DNA reads as TGTGCCAGCAGCCATGTCGAGCGGGAATACAATGAGCAGTTCTTC. Amino acids: CASSHVEREYNEQFF. The chain employs TRBV14 and TRBJ2-1; 7 nucleotides agree with TRBD2. Per the germline V gene, CDR1 is SGHDN and CDR2 is FVKESK. The CDR3 runs 15 residues. V shed 3 bases and J 4 bases; nucleotides not matched to a gene: 6.

The chain has TRBV7-6 and TRBJ2-1; D is perhaps TRBD2 (6 bases). Germline-derived CDR1 and CDR2 are SGHVS and FNYEAQ. The CDR3 extends over 16 amino acids. Trimming took 2 bases from V and 4 from J, leaving 15 bases between them. The CDR3 loop is CASSLRIGGGYNEQFF. CDR3 DNA: TGTGCCAGCAGCTTACGGATCGGGGGAGGATACAATGAGCAGTTCTTC.

The gene calls are TRBV6-6 and TRBJ2-1; the match to TRBD2 covers 8 bases. The CDR3 length is 14 residues. With 2 bases clipped from V and 4 bases from J, the junction kept 1 base outside the gene matches. The germline V gene has CDR1 MNHNY and CDR2 SVGAGI (reference sequence). CDR3 amino acids: CASSYTSGYNEQFF. DNA for the CDR3: TGTGCCAGCAGTTACACTAGCGGTTACAATGAGCAGTTCTTC.

The V call is TRBV7-9, the J call TRBJ2-7; 9 nucleotides line up with TRBD2. The CDR3 spans 15 residues. Germline lookup yields CDR1 SEHNR and CDR2 FQNEAQ (reference sequence). Unmatched junction bases numbered 7, after V lost 4 bases and J lost 3 bases. The CDR3 DNA sequence: TGTGCCAGCAGCTCGACCGGGACTAGCAACTACGAGCAGTACTTC. It is translated as CASSSTGTSNYEQYF.

This clone was recorded only once. The rearrangement joins TRBV27 to TRBJ2-1, with TRBD2 matching over 10 bases. This CDR3 is 17 amino acids long. Germline V gene lookup returns CDR1 MNHEY and CDR2 SMNVEV (reference sequence). Germline trimming cut 1 base from V and 12 bases from J; bases unmatched to any gene: 15. CDR3 in DNA: TGTGCCAGCAGTTTATTCGGGGCTAGCGGGAGCACAAGGGGGCAGTTCTTC. This translates into CASSLFGASGSTRGQFF.

The chain joins TRBV2 to TRBJ2-1, with D possibly being TRBD1 (5 bases). CDR3 size: 15 residues. Trimming left V 2 bases short and J 4 bases short, with 12 bases between. Germline V lookup: CDR1 SNHLY, CDR2 FYNNEI. The CDR3 sequence is CASSESTGVYNEQFF. CDR3 bases: TGTGCCAGCAGTGAAAGCACAGGAGTATACAATGAGCAGTTCTTC. The variable domain in full, completed from reference TRBV2 and TRBJ2-1, reads EPEVTQTPSHQVTQMGQEVILRCVPISNHLYFYWYRQILGQKVEFLVSFYNNEISEKSEIFDDQFSVERPDGSNFTLKIRSTKLEDSAMYFCASSESTGVYNEQFFGPGTRLTVL.

This chain connects TRBV5-1 to TRBJ1-2; D is uncertain. Between the trimmed V and J ends, which lost 3 bases and 0 bases, there was a span of 6 bases. Germline lookup yields CDR1 SGHRS and CDR2 YFSETQ. CDR3 size: 13 residues. CDR3 sequence reads: CASSSSSNYGYTF. The CDR3 region has the DNA TGCGCCAGCAGCTCGTCCTCTAACTATGGCTACACCTTC.

The V and J genes are TRBV5-1 and TRBJ1-1; possibly TRBD1 for D (5 bases). The V gene lost 0 bases and the J gene lost 11 bases, with 17 bases spanning the gap. Germline lookup yields CDR1 SGHRS and CDR2 YFSETQ. The CDR3 runs to 14 residues. The CDR3 DNA reads as TGCGCCAGCAGCTTGGTGGGGACGCAAGAGCGGGCTTTCTTT. Its protein is CASSLVGTQERAFF. The entire variable domain, with the rest obtained from reference TRBV5-1 and TRBJ1-1, is as follows: KAGVTQTPRYLIKTRGQQVTLSCSPISGHRSVSWYQQTPGQGLQFLFEYFSETQRNKGNFPGRFSGRQFSNSRSEMNVSTLELGDSALYLCASSLVGTQERAFFGQGTRLTVV.

This sequence joins TRBV28 and TRBJ1-5; D gene ambiguous. The CDR3 contains 15 residues. V was shortened by 1 base and J by 5 bases, with 12 bases between the two germline ends. Germline CDR1 reads MDHEN; CDR2 reads SYDVKM. The chain's CDR3 is CASSLFGGPHQPQHF. The CDR3 region has the DNA TGTGCCAGCAGTTTATTCGGCGGCCCTCATCAGCCCCAGCATTTT.